What follows are 22 T cell receptor beta chains derived from one specimen sequenced in a study of cytomegalovirus exposure and HLA in healthy donors. PCR was performed using 60 Vbeta and 13 Jbeta primers. The table came from immunoSEQ multiplex PCR; TCRdb's copy has only in-frame clones and leaves some out. The table lists around 190,000 clones, about 85% of them singletons, with approximately 0.98% in the top ten. Sequencing used PBMCs. These receptors originate from a boy aged 2 to 9 in good health and CMV-seronegative.

V is TRBV30 and J is TRBJ1-3, with TRBD1 as a possible D gene (5 bases). CDR3 size: 15 residues. CDR1 is GTSNPN and CDR2 is SVGIG in the germline V gene (reference sequence). V lost 4 bases and J 0 bases, leaving 13 bases between the germline ends. The CDR3 protein is CAWMPGLYSGNTIYF. CDR3 sequence (DNA): TGTGCCTGGATGCCAGGGCTTTACTCTGGAAACACCATATATTTT.

This chain's CDR3 is CASSLTSGSSYNEQFF. CDR3 bases: TGTGCCAGCAGTTTGACTAGCGGGAGCTCCTACAATGAGCAGTTCTTC. The V and J genes are TRBV27 and TRBJ2-1; 12 bases agree with TRBD2. With V trimmed by 3 bases and J by 0 bases, 0 bases remained unmatched. Germline V gene lookup returns CDR1 MNHEY and CDR2 SMNVEV (reference sequence). The CDR3 contains 16 residues.

This chain links TRBV6-1 with TRBJ1-3; 10 bases are a match to TRBD1. V was clipped by 7 bases and J by 7 bases; unmatched bases: 10. Germline V gene data show CDR1 as MNHNS and CDR2 as SASEGT. The CDR3 totals 15 residues. The DNA for the CDR3 is TGTGCCAGCATCCTACGACAGGGGGCTAGGAACACCATATATTTT. It translates to CASILRQGARNTIYF.

The chain has TRBV27 and TRBJ2-7; TRBD2 matches 10 bases. The CDR3 runs 15 residues. Germline CDR1 and CDR2: MNHEY and SMNVEV (reference sequence). The junction had 5 bases not matched to a gene; V was cut back by 5 bases and J by 1 base. The CDR3 protein is CASSPSAGGSYEQYF. The CDR3 nucleotides read TGTGCCAGCAGTCCCTCAGCGGGAGGGTCCTACGAGCAGTACTTC.

This sequence joins TRBV13 and TRBJ2-4; TRBD1 is a possible D gene (6 bases). The CDR3 sequence is 16 residues long. Germline loops: CDR1 PRHDT, CDR2 FYEKMQ (reference sequence). V shed 3 bases and J shed 2 bases, with 14 bases lying between them. The CDR3 region has the DNA TGTGCCAGCAGCTTCCAGGGGAGAGCGACCAAAAACATTCAGTACTTC. Protein sequence: CASSFQGRATKNIQYF.

This clone turned up a few times. The rearrangement uses TRBV27 and TRBJ1-2; no firm D call. The CDR3 is made up of 16 amino acids. With 6 bases removed from V and 0 bases from J, the gap between germline ends came to 17 bases. Looked up from germline, CDR1 is MNHEY and CDR2 is SMNVEV (reference sequence). CDR3: CASSEKPIETNYGYTF. In nucleotides, the CDR3 is TGTGCCAGCAGCGAAAAACCCATAGAGACTAACTATGGCTACACCTTC.

A remark on this clone: Within the sample, other DNA sequences also encode this same CDR3. The chain is built from TRBV19 and TRBJ1-1, with no clear D. The CDR3 has 15 amino acids. V was shortened by 1 base and J by 1 base, with 10 bases between the two germline ends. Germline CDR1 reads LNHDA; CDR2 reads SQIVND (reference sequence). CDR3 sequence: CASSIVGTGNTEAFF. In DNA, the CDR3 is TGTGCCAGTAGTATAGTAGGTACGGGGAACACTGAAGCTTTCTTT.

The chain links TRBV5-4 to TRBJ2-3, with D maybe TRBD2 (7 bases). V was pared by 4 bases and J by 4 bases, with 22 bases between. The CDR3 consists of 17 residues. Looked up from germline, CDR1 is SGHNT and CDR2 is YYREEE (reference sequence). CDR3 residues: CASSLEGGGGLPDTQYF. The CDR3 region has the DNA TGTGCCAGCAGCCTTGAAGGTGGGGGGGGCCTCCCAGATACGCAGTATTTT.

The chain joins TRBV6-1 to TRBJ1-3, with D unclear. The CDR3 consists of 13 residues. Trimming removed 7 bases from V and 2 bases from J, with 9 bases in between. Germline V gene data show CDR1 as MNHNS and CDR2 as SASEGT. The CDR3 here is CASTAVAGNTIYF. Here the CDR3 DNA reads TGTGCCAGCACCGCGGTCGCTGGAAACACCATATATTTT.

The rearrangement uses TRBV29-1 and TRBJ2-6; 9 bases are shared with TRBD2. V was pared by 4 bases and J by 2 bases, with 12 bases of the junction left unmatched. CDR1 is SQVTM, CDR2 ANQGSEA, per germline. CDR3 length: 18 residues. The CDR3 DNA reads TGCAGCGTTGCTGGGATTTTCGCGGGGGGGCCTGGGGCCAACGTCCTGACTTTC. It encodes CSVAGIFAGGPGANVLTF. Combining the CDR3 with reference TRBV29-1 and TRBJ2-6 gives the whole variable domain SAVISQKPSRDICQRGTSLTIQCQVDSQVTMMFWYRQQPGQSLTLIATANQGSEATYESGFVIDKFPISRPNLTFSTLTVSNMSPEDSSIYLCSVAGIFAGGPGANVLTFGAGSRLTVL.

This clone was found once. The V gene is TRBV28, the J gene TRBJ1-3, with D unresolved. V was shortened by 7 bases and J by 2 bases, with 21 bases between the two germline ends. The germline gives CDR1 MDHEN, CDR2 SYDVKM. The CDR3 totals 17 residues. The CDR3 sequence is CASTPTPQEWAGNTIYF. The DNA of the CDR3 is TGTGCCAGCACCCCTACCCCCCAGGAATGGGCTGGAAACACCATATATTTT.

V gene TRBV27 combines with J gene TRBJ2-7, with 13 bases aligning to TRBD2. Germline V gene sequence: CDR1 MNHEY, CDR2 SMNVEV (reference sequence). The CDR3 runs 13 residues. Losses at the gene ends were 6 bases for V and 5 bases for J; bases not matched to a gene: 1. CDR3 nucleotides: TGTGCCAGCAGCGGACTAGCGGGAGACGAGCAGTACTTC. Translating gives CASSGLAGDEQYF.

This clone was seen a single time. This chain connects TRBV27 to TRBJ1-5; possible D gene TRBD1, 6 bases. Trimming stripped 4 bases from V and 2 bases from J, with 9 bases between. Germline CDR1 reads MNHEY; CDR2 reads SMNVEV (reference sequence). CDR3 length equals 14 residues. In DNA, the CDR3 is TGTGCCAGCAGTTCACCAGGGGGCAATCAGCCCCAGCATTTT. Its protein is CASSSPGGNQPQHF.

The chain recombines TRBV19 with TRBJ2-5; D gene uncertain. The CDR3 spans 14 residues. The V end lost 3 bases, the J end lost 5 bases, and 13 bases lay between the germline ends. Looked up from germline, CDR1 is LNHDA and CDR2 is SQIVND (reference sequence). Here the CDR3 reads CASSMEPEWETQYF. In DNA form, the CDR3 reads TGTGCCAGTAGTATGGAGCCGGAGTGGGAGACCCAGTACTTC. Together with reference TRBV19 and TRBJ2-5, the CDR3 gives the full variable domain: DGGITQSPKYLFRKEGQNVTLSCEQNLNHDAMYWYRQDPGQGLRLIYYSQIVNDFQKGDIAEGYSVSREKKESFPLTVTSAQKNPTAFYLCASSMEPEWETQYFGPGTRLLVL.

The rearrangement joins TRBV7-2 to TRBJ1-3, with TRBD1 matching over 7 bases. Trimming removed 4 bases from V and 0 bases from J; junction bases left unmatched: 6. CDR1 is SGHTA, CDR2 FQGNSA, per germline. The CDR3 covers 16 residues. CDR3 DNA sequence: TGTGCCAGCAGCTCCTCCCAGGGGGGCTCTGGAAACACCATATATTTT. This gives the protein CASSSSQGGSGNTIYF.

This chain uses TRBV18 with TRBJ2-5; D call uncertain. This CDR3 has 13 residues. The V and J ends lost 3 bases and 4 bases respectively, with 9 bases between them. Germline V gene data show CDR1 as KGHSH and CDR2 as LQKENI. For the CDR3, the DNA is TGTGCCAGCTCACCCTTCGTTCTAGAGACCCAGTACTTC. Translating gives CASSPFVLETQYF.

This clone has a handful of counts. V and J are TRBV4-1 and TRBJ1-1; maybe TRBD1 (6 bases). Germline V CDR1 and CDR2: MGHRA, YSYEKL. The CDR3 totals 15 residues. Between the trimmed V and J ends, which lost 1 base and 3 bases, there was a span of 12 bases. DNA of the CDR3: TGCGCCAGCAGCCAAGGAGGGCAGGGGTACACTGAAGCTTTCTTT. It translates to CASSQGGQGYTEAFF.

This clone was seen a few times. V gene TRBV6-5 combines with J gene TRBJ1-3; D perhaps matches TRBD1 (5 bases). V lost 7 bases, J lost 2 bases, and 12 bases lay in between. Germline V gives CDR1 MNHEY, CDR2 SVGAGI. The CDR3 contains 14 residues. CDR3 sequence reads: CASIPAGAGNTIYF. CDR3 coding DNA: TGTGCCAGCATTCCAGCGGGGGCTGGAAACACCATATATTTT.

V is TRBV5-6 and J is TRBJ2-1; 9 nucleotides line up with TRBD1. V was clipped by 5 bases and J by 2 bases; unmatched bases: 5. This CDR3 comprises 15 residues. Germline V lookup: CDR1 SGHDT, CDR2 YYEEEE. CDR3 in amino acids: CASRHGQGPYNEQFF. Written as DNA, the CDR3 is TGTGCCAGCAGACATGGACAGGGGCCCTACAATGAGCAGTTCTTC.

The chain links TRBV6-1 to TRBJ1-1, with TRBD1 matching 7 bases. The CDR3 spans 15 residues. Germline V gives CDR1 MNHNS, CDR2 SASEGT. Unmatched junction bases numbered 6, after V lost 5 bases and J lost 0 bases. For the CDR3, the DNA is TGTGCCAGCAGTATACAGACAGGGCTGAACACTGAAGCTTTCTTT. Its translation: CASSIQTGLNTEAFF.

V usage is TRBV30 and J usage is TRBJ1-1; 12 bases align to TRBD1. Germline-derived CDR1 and CDR2 are GTSNPN and SVGIG (reference sequence). The CDR3 contains 17 residues. The junction had 8 bases not matched to a gene; V was cut back by 0 bases and J by 3 bases. DNA for the CDR3: TGTGCCTGGAGTGTACAAGGGGACAGGGGGCAGGACACTGAAGCTTTCTTT. This translates into CAWSVQGDRGQDTEAFF.

The chain links TRBV5-4 to TRBJ1-2; 8 nucleotides line up with TRBD1. Germline V lookup: CDR1 SGHNT, CDR2 YYREEE (reference sequence). This CDR3 region has 15 residues. V shed 0 bases and J 1 base; nucleotides not matched to a gene: 2. The CDR3 DNA reads as TGTGCCAGCAGCTTGGCTGGACAGGGTAACTATGGCTACACCTTC. This codes for CASSLAGQGNYGYTF.